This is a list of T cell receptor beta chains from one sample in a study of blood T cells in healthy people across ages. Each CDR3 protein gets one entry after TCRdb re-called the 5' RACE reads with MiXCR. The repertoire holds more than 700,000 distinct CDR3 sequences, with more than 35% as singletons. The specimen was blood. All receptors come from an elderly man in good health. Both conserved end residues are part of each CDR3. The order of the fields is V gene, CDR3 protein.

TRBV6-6 CASSYSRTGSSYEQYF
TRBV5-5 CASSYTSPGYEQYF
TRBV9 CASSVMTDTQYF
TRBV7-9 CASSLGGSAPYEQYF
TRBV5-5 CASSLSQGIREQYF
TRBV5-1 CASSLAGGVRATDTQYF
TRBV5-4 CASSWPEVRGYDEQYF
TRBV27 CASSPPRRAGNTEAFF
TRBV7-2 CASSSSRTAHEQYF
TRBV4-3 CASSQGRGSKNIQYF
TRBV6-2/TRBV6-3 CASSYGGGSEKLFF
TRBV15 CATSREGAQWNRVITTTGANVLTF
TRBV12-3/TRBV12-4 CASSGQGPASNQPQHF
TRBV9 CASSARDGSYNEQFF
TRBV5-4 CASSLGLAGDNNEQFF
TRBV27 CASSLEGSYNSPLHF
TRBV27 CASSLTPSGSYEQYF
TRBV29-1 CSALVPPDTQYF
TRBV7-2 CASSLEASGRADTQYF
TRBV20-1 CSARAQNEQFF
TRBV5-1 CASSPKAGGGYEQYF
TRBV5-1 CASSLYRGKPREANEQFF
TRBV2 CASWGGNYGYTF
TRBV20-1 CSARDIHSNQPQHF
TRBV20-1 CSACRGKNLREQYF
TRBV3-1 CASSQTATDNGYTF
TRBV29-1 CSVEIAGGRETQYF
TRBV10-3 CVIRRQGPNTGELFF
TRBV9 CASSETGVGERYF
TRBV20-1 CSASQAEQYNEQFF
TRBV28 CASKSDRGFSGANVLTF
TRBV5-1 CASSLATAAYEQYF
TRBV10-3 CAISEGLTIVTQYF
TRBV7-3 CASSLTHSSYNEQFF
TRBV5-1 CASSLEQGREQFF
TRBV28 CASSLWGGRETQYF
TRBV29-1 CSVGSGRANEQYF
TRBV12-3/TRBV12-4 CASTLAPRGRPQHF
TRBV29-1 CSAAVRDEQFF
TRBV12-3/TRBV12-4 CASSLPRKGTDTQYF
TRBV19 CASSIAQISGANVLTF